These 26 T cell receptor beta chains came from one sample sequenced in a study of T cell responses to AZD1222 COVID-19 vaccine. Some clones are missing from TCRdb's copy, which holds only in-frame ones; the method was immunoSEQ multiplex PCR. The sample yields 110,000 or so clones, about 91% seen once. The starting material was peripheral blood, obtained 28 days after the second AZD1222 dose. The receptors stem from an adult who received the AZD1222 COVID-19 vaccine.

The chain links TRBV11-2 to TRBJ1-1; the match to TRBD1 covers 7 bases. This CDR3 region has 15 residues. The germline V gene has CDR1 SGHAT and CDR2 FQNNGV. Trimming cost V 1 base and J 1 base; bases outside gene matches: 3. CDR3 sequence reads: CASSLVAGGNTEAFF. DNA of the CDR3: TGTGCCAGCAGCTTAGTAGCAGGGGGGAACACTGAAGCTTTCTTT. The entire variable domain, with the rest obtained from reference TRBV11-2 and TRBJ1-1, is as follows: EAGVAQSPRYKIIEKRQSVAFWCNPISGHATLYWYQQILGQGPKLLIQFQNNGVVDDSQLPKDRFSAERLKGVDSTLKIQPAKLEDSAVYLCASSLVAGGNTEAFFGQGTRLTVV.

For this clone: At one boundary the junction diverges from the germline segment, which might be a read error. This chain joins TRBV28 and TRBJ2-7, with D maybe TRBD1 (6 bases). This CDR3 has 14 amino acids. Germline V gene sequence: CDR1 MDHEN, CDR2 SYDVKM. For the CDR3, the DNA is TGTGCCAGCAGTTTATCCACTACCGGGACACCCAACCACTTC. Its translation: CASSLSTTGTPNHF.

This chain connects TRBV3-1 (or the pseudogene TRBV3-2) to TRBJ1-6; 9 nucleotides match TRBD1. CDR1 is LGHDT and CDR2 is YNNKEL in the germline V gene (reference sequence). The CDR3 covers 15 residues. Trimming at V came to 0 bases and at J to 8 bases, leaving 2 bases not matched to a gene. CDR3 protein: CASSQDGTGYSPLHF. In DNA form, the CDR3 reads TGTGCCAGCAGCCAAGATGGGACAGGGTATTCACCCCTCCACTTT.

The chain has TRBV3-1 (or the pseudogene TRBV3-2) and TRBJ2-2; D not resolved. V lost 4 bases to trimming and J lost 4 bases, with 7 bases between them. Germline V gene lookup returns CDR1 LGHDT and CDR2 YNNKEL (reference sequence). CDR3 length: 13 amino acids. Here the CDR3 DNA reads TGTGCCAGCAGCCCCGCGATCACCGGGGAGCTGTTTTTT. This sequence encodes CASSPAITGELFF.

This chain joins TRBV6-2 or TRBV6-3 and TRBJ2-4; no clear D. The V end lost 2 bases, the J end lost 6 bases, and 14 bases lay between the germline ends. CDR3 size: 15 residues. The germline gives CDR1 MNHEY, CDR2 SVGEGT. The CDR3 nucleotides are TGTGCCAGCAGTTACGGCTCAGGAAGGTCAAACATTCAGTACTTC. Protein product: CASSYGSGRSNIQYF.

The chain recombines TRBV19 with TRBJ1-1, with TRBD1 as a possible D gene (6 bases). V was cut by 5 bases and J by 0 bases, with 16 bases left in between. Looked up from germline, CDR1 is LNHDA and CDR2 is SQIVND (reference sequence). The CDR3 contains 16 residues. The CDR3 region has the DNA TGTGCCAGTAGTTCTCATTCAGGGGCCATGAACACTGAAGCTTTCTTT. Translated: CASSSHSGAMNTEAFF.

V is TRBV19 and J is TRBJ1-1; 7 nucleotides align to TRBD1. In germline, CDR1 is LNHDA, CDR2 SQIVND (reference sequence). J lost 0 bases, V lost 4 bases, and 2 bases had no gene match. The CDR3 spans 14 residues. CDR3 DNA sequence: TGTGCCAGTAGTAAGACAGGGCTGAACACTGAAGCTTTCTTT. This codes for CASSKTGLNTEAFF.

The chain uses TRBV11-2 and TRBJ2-5; D not certain. V was trimmed by 4 bases and J by 9 bases, leaving 21 bases between them. Looked up from germline, CDR1 is SGHAT and CDR2 is FQNNGV. CDR3 length equals 15 residues. The CDR3 here is CASSSQPSPDTPQYF. The CDR3 nucleotides are TGTGCCAGCAGCTCTCAACCTAGTCCCGATACCCCCCAGTACTTC.

The genes are TRBV4-3 and TRBJ1-2; D uncertain. The V end lost 0 bases, the J end lost 5 bases, and 10 bases lay between the germline ends. The CDR3 sequence is 14 residues long. CDR1 LGHNA and CDR2 YSLEER come from the germline V gene. This CDR3 reads CASSQDLQVYGYTF. The DNA of the CDR3 is TGCGCCAGCAGCCAAGATCTTCAGGTTTATGGCTACACCTTC.

The rearrangement uses TRBV4-3 and TRBJ1-6, with a weak D call TRBD1 (6 bases). The CDR3 has 16 amino acids. Germline V gene lookup returns CDR1 LGHNA and CDR2 YSLEER. Trimming cost V 1 base and J 11 bases, with 18 bases left between them. The CDR3 loop is CASSQVVGTPTPPLHF. The CDR3 DNA reads as TGCGCCAGCAGCCAAGTCGTAGGGACACCGACGCCACCCCTCCACTTT.

The chain uses TRBV28 and TRBJ2-1; 11 nucleotides match TRBD2. This CDR3 spans 14 amino acids. Trimming cost V 5 bases and J 8 bases; bases outside gene matches: 5. Germline lookup yields CDR1 MDHEN and CDR2 SYDVKM. The CDR3, as DNA: TGTGCCAGCAGTCTAACTAGCGGGAGCGATGAGCAGTTCTTC. Its protein product is CASSLTSGSDEQFF.

The rearrangement joins TRBV7-3 to TRBJ2-7; D is ambiguous. Germline V lookup: CDR1 SGHTA, CDR2 FQGTGA. The CDR3 covers 14 residues. With 5 bases removed from V and 2 bases from J, the gap between germline ends came to 13 bases. The CDR3 sequence is CASSPNPGPYEQYF. CDR3 nucleotides: TGTGCCAGCAGCCCCAACCCCGGACCCTACGAGCAGTACTTC.

This clone appeared a single time. The chain employs TRBV12-5 and TRBJ1-3, with 8 bases matching TRBD1. V gave up 6 bases and J gave up 5 bases; unmatched junction bases: 6. This CDR3 has 14 amino acids. CDR1 and CDR2 from the germline V gene are LGHNT and FRNRAP. CDR3 region: CASGEGQARNTIYF. The CDR3 coding sequence is TGTGCTAGTGGCGAGGGACAGGCCCGAAACACCATATATTTT. The full variable domain, its missing parts supplied by reference TRBV12-5 and TRBJ1-3, is DARVTQTPRHKVTEMGQEVTMRCQPILGHNTVFWYRQTMMQGLELLAYFRNRAPLDDSGMPKDRFSAEMPDATLATLKIQPSEPRDSAVYFCASGEGQARNTIYFGEGSWLTVV.

The table lists this clone with a count of one. This sequence joins TRBV19 and TRBJ1-5, with a possible D match to TRBD1 (6 bases). Trimming removed 4 bases from V and 0 bases from J, with 13 bases in between. The CDR3 runs to 16 residues. Looked up from germline, CDR1 is LNHDA and CDR2 is SQIVND (reference sequence). The CDR3 here is CASSTSGVYSNQPQHF. The DNA for the CDR3 is TGTGCCAGTAGTACCTCAGGGGTGTATAGCAATCAGCCCCAGCATTTT.

The chain uses TRBV11-1 and TRBJ2-5; D ambiguous. The CDR3 is made up of 14 amino acids. Germline lookup yields CDR1 SGHAT and CDR2 FQDESV (reference sequence). V was trimmed by 1 base and J by 4 bases, leaving 10 bases between them. The CDR3 sequence is CASSLDIGPETQYF. Here the CDR3 DNA reads TGTGCCAGCAGCTTAGATATCGGACCAGAGACCCAGTACTTC.

The chain joins TRBV6-5 to TRBJ1-4; maybe TRBD1 (6 bases). The ends were cut back, 0 bases at V and 8 bases at J, with 13 bases in the middle. Germline lookup yields CDR1 MNHEY and CDR2 SVGAGI. The CDR3 is made up of 15 amino acids. CDR3 sequence reads: CASSYSNRVGEKLFF. The CDR3 nucleotides read TGTGCCAGCAGTTACTCGAACAGGGTCGGGGAAAAACTGTTTTTT.

The chain combines TRBV7-2 with TRBJ1-2; D perhaps matches TRBD1 (5 bases). Germline CDR1 reads SGHTA; CDR2 reads FQGNSA. This CDR3 spans 13 amino acids. Trimming took 3 bases from V and 8 from J, leaving 13 bases between them. In nucleotides, the CDR3 is TGTGCCAGCAGCTTGGATCAGGGAAGGGGCTACACCTTC. It yields the protein CASSLDQGRGYTF.

The chain has TRBV6-2 or TRBV6-3 and TRBJ2-2; the D call may be TRBD1 or TRBD2 (7 bases each). Germline CDR1 and CDR2: MNHEY and SVGEGT. V was clipped by 4 bases and J by 5 bases, with 20 bases between them. This CDR3 is built from 17 residues. The CDR3 DNA is TGTGCCAGCAGTTGGGCCCCCAGGGGGGGACGGACCGGGGAGCTGTTTTTT. It translates to CASSWAPRGGRTGELFF.

This clone was observed a handful of times. The rearrangement uses TRBV2 and TRBJ2-4, with unresolved D. CDR1 is SNHLY and CDR2 is FYNNEI in the germline V gene. The CDR3 runs 11 residues. With 4 bases removed from V and 6 bases from J, the gap between germline ends came to 4 bases. CDR3 amino acids: CASSVGNIQYF. As DNA, the CDR3 is TGTGCCAGCAGTGTAGGAAACATTCAGTACTTC.

This clone was seen only once. The chain recombines TRBV7-9 with TRBJ1-3; D remains ambiguous. The CDR3 consists of 15 residues. CDR1 and CDR2 from the germline V gene are SEHNR and FQNEAQ (reference sequence). The ends were cut back, 3 bases at V and 1 base at J, with 10 bases in the middle. In DNA, the CDR3 is TGTGCCAGCAGCTTTAATCCGGTATCTGGAAACACCATATATTTT. It is translated as CASSFNPVSGNTIYF.

The chain combines TRBV5-1 with TRBJ1-1; D remains ambiguous. The germline gives CDR1 SGHRS, CDR2 YFSETQ. The CDR3 is made up of 13 amino acids. V was trimmed by 4 bases and J by 7 bases, leaving 14 bases between them. The CDR3 DNA follows: TGCGCCAGCAGCCATGGCCAGAATCGTGAAGCTTTCTTT. This codes for CASSHGQNREAFF. Supplemented by reference TRBV5-1 and TRBJ1-1, the full variable domain reads KAGVTQTPRYLIKTRGQQVTLSCSPISGHRSVSWYQQTPGQGLQFLFEYFSETQRNKGNFPGRFSGRQFSNSRSEMNVSTLELGDSALYLCASSHGQNREAFFGQGTRLTVV.

This rearrangement joins TRBV28 to TRBJ2-1; 9 nucleotides match TRBD2. Germline V gives CDR1 MDHEN, CDR2 SYDVKM. The CDR3 loop spans 16 amino acids. V was pared by 1 base and J by 7 bases, with 8 bases of the junction left unmatched. The CDR3 coding sequence is TGTGCCAGCAGTTTATTGGGAGCGGGGGGCACGAATGAGCAGTTCTTC. Protein sequence: CASSLLGAGGTNEQFF.

This chain joins TRBV5-6 and TRBJ2-7; D call uncertain. The CDR3 sequence is 11 residues long. Between the trimmed V and J ends, which lost 2 bases and 6 bases, there was a span of 6 bases. Germline assignment: CDR1 SGHDT and CDR2 YYEEEE. CDR3 sequence (DNA): TGTGCCAGCAGCTTACAAGCCGAGCAGTACTTC. This encodes CASSLQAEQYF. The full variable domain, completed using reference TRBV5-6 and TRBJ2-7, is DAGVTQSPTHLIKTRGQQVTLRCSPKSGHDTVSWYQQALGQGPQFIFQYYEEEERQRGNFPDRFSGHQFPNYSSELNVNALLLGDSALYLCASSLQAEQYFGPGTRLTVT.

V gene TRBV7-2 combines with J gene TRBJ2-3; D uncertain. Germline CDR1 is SGHTA and CDR2 is FQGNSA. CDR3 size: 14 residues. The V gene lost 4 bases and the J gene lost 3 bases, with 11 bases spanning the gap. CDR3 in amino acids: CASSSGWKTDTQYF. The CDR3, as DNA: TGTGCCAGCAGCTCGGGTTGGAAGACAGATACGCAGTATTTT.

This clone was detected a few times. The V gene is TRBV11-1, the J gene TRBJ2-4, with 8 bases matching TRBD2. The CDR3 consists of 15 residues. CDR1 and CDR2 from the germline V gene are SGHAT and FQDESV (reference sequence). With 3 bases clipped from V and 9 bases from J, the junction kept 10 bases outside the gene matches. The CDR3 bases are TGTGCCAGCAGCTTTGATAGCGGGGTGATGGGCATTCAGTACTTC. Amino acid sequence: CASSFDSGVMGIQYF.

The V gene is TRBV5-1, the J gene TRBJ2-7, with D unresolved. Germline V gene lookup returns CDR1 SGHRS and CDR2 YFSETQ. Trimming shortened V by 0 bases and J by 3 bases, and 13 bases separated the two germline ends. The CDR3 totals 15 residues. As DNA, the CDR3 is TGCGCCAGCAGCTTGGAAGGTTTAGGGATCTACGAGCAGTACTTC. It yields the protein CASSLEGLGIYEQYF.